The clone carrying this TCR beta chain was observed at least ten times. Its antigen is undetermined. Newly diagnosed patients aged 18 to 65 had hyperthyroidism of under 2 months' duration. A patient was excluded if there was uncontrolled infection, other autoimmune disease, pregnancy or lactation. This sample was taken from a study of T cells in Graves' hyperthyroidism and ophthalmopathy. Overall study findings and caveats: A 13 V-J model separated ophthalmopathy from stable hyperthyroidism. In validation, the model predicted ophthalmopathy. These predictions came a median around 5.9 months before onset.

Amplification targeted TCR beta CDR3 regions from RNA transcripts. RT-PCR in the first round (using the HTBI primer set) targeted the TCR CDR3. TCRdb recomputed calls from the multiplex PCR reads with MiXCR, one row per CDR3 protein. The sample yields about 610,000 distinct CDR3 sequences, 40% to 55% seen once. Germline CDR1 reads MNHEY; CDR2 reads SMNVEV (reference sequence). V shed 2 bases and J shed 1 base, with 14 bases lying between them. The CDR3 covers 16 residues. This sequence was found in a young woman with Graves' hyperthyroidism. Material: peripheral blood or thyroid tissue (not recorded which). This chain joins TRBV27 and TRBJ1-1; a weak D match, TRBD1 (5 bases). The CDR3 sequence is CASSLRGDLRNTEAFF. Here the CDR3 DNA reads TGTGCCAGCAGTTTACGGGGGGACCTGAGGAACACTGAAGCTTTCTTT.